The entry below describes one T cell receptor beta chain. The sample originates from a study of blood T cell repertoires in COVID-19. For the study at large: The United States, Italy and Spain provided the acute and convalescent COVID-19 samples.

In germline, CDR1 is LGHNT, CDR2 FRNRAP. V gave up 4 bases and J gave up 3 bases, with 18 bases separating them. The CDR3 contains 16 residues. The table came from immunoSEQ multiplex PCR; TCRdb's copy has only in-frame clones and leaves some out. The sample lists approximately 300,000 clones; roughly 85% were seen once. Across about 22 US areas, participants ranged in age from about 18 to 90 years. Which cohort a participant joined came from the clinical history participants gave. Within the 2 weeks before study entry, each person in the exposed group met a COVID-19 case. V gene TRBV12-5 combines with J gene TRBJ2-5, with TRBD1 as a possible D gene (5 bases). This receptor was taken from a woman aged 25 to 39 who had been exposed to COVID-19. The sequenced sample was PBMCs or T cells enriched from blood (not recorded which). The CDR3 DNA sequence: TGTGCTAGTGGTTCAACGACAGACAGCGTCGAAGAGACCCAGTACTTC. It yields the protein CASGSTTDSVEETQYF.